Detailed here is one T cell receptor beta chain. This clonotype has only a few counts. It lacks a known antigen. Base quality data are lacking; no much larger clone is found one base away. The sample originates from a study of T cell repertoires in cytomegalovirus infection (dated by TCRdb to between 2018 and 2021). Regarding the complete study: Donor HLA type was relevant to the analysis, as public TCR beta signatures indicated carriage of CMV infection together with the matching HLA type.

Data came from an Illumina HiSeq 1500. TCRdb reprocessed the public reads (quality trimming at Q25 with fastp, clone calling with MiXCR) and kept in-frame beta chains. Every entry covers one CDR3 protein and lists the most common genes and DNA from its rows. In this sample the table shows about 180,000 distinct CDR3 sequences, under 15% of which occur a single time. 25% to 30% of the sample comes from the top ten. What the study reported, not specific to this receptor: Carriers of CMV infection plus the relevant HLA type were discriminated by the cumulative frequency of public TCR beta family members in the study cohort and in an independent roughly 400-donor cohort. The ex vivo response was dominated by HLA-C-restricted CMV-specific TCR beta clonotypes, which also provided the single most frequent clonotype in two of eight donors.

V was cut back by 6 bases and J by 1 base, leaving a gap of 7 bases between them. In the germline V gene (reference sequence), CDR1 corresponds to DFQATT and CDR2 to SNEGSKA. Including the terminal cysteine and phenylalanine, the CDR3 comprises 12 residues. The DNA shown is the 36-base CDR3, in frame from base 1. Sequenced material: PBMCs. The chain is made from TRBV20-1 and TRBJ1-5; the D segment cannot be called with confidence. The TCR sequence derives from a human donor in good health (CMV status not recorded). Some clones in this sample may be carry-over from other donors' samples. The bases are TGCAGTGCCTCCGGGAGCAATCAGCCCCAGCATTTT. Its translation reads: CSASGSNQPQHF.